This T cell receptor (beta chain) is from a study of T-cell reconstitution after alpha-beta-depleted transplantation in children. CDR3 size: 15 residues. J was trimmed by 1 base and V by 6 bases; bases with no gene match: 8. Unique molecular identifiers were incorporated into the prepared TCRbeta library. TCRdb passed the PCR reads through MiXCR, listing each CDR3 protein once. The sample contains roughly 220,000 distinct CDR3 sequences, 9.7% of which appear only once. This clonotype was counted many times. The V gene is TRBV12-3 or TRBV12-4, the J gene TRBJ1-1; TRBD1 matches at 7 bases. The source was PBMCs from the stem cell graft donor, collected from the stem cell graft. The TCR was taken from a human donor who donated a stem cell graft to a child with SCID. CDR3 amino acids: CASSPSGQPNTEAFF. The CDR3 coding sequence is TGTGCCAGCAGCCCATCGGGACAGCCGAACACTGAAGCTTTCTTT.